This is a list of T cell receptor beta chains from one sample in a study of T cell clusters in autoimmune cytopenias. TCRdb re-called the multiplex PCR reads; one entry per CDR3 protein, DNA not given. The sample features about 7,400 distinct CDR3 sequences, with more than 20% in its top ten. These same records also appear under a second study, on T cell repertoires in aging, cancer and after chemotherapy.

What was sequenced was peripheral blood. These receptors were taken from a human donor in good health. Each CDR3 is given with its conserved first and last residue. Only some rows state a clone size, as once, few, many or a class for expanded clones.

>TRBJ2-3|medium-sized|TRBV5-4
CASSLASDTQYF
>TRBJ2-7|.|TRBV6-5
CASTRTVYEQYF
>TRBJ2-5|medium-sized|TRBV5-6
CASSLTSGETQYF
>TRBJ1-4|.|TRBV18
CASSPGGGQGNEKLFF
>TRBJ1-1|.|TRBV6-5
CASSYGRTGDEAFF
>TRBJ2-1|.|TRBV30
CAWSVPWQGLYNEQFF
>TRBJ1-4|.|TRBV6-6
CASSYNPVRATNEKLFF
>TRBJ2-3|.|TRBV5-4
CASSLAAASASDTQYF
>TRBJ1-1|.|TRBV5-1
CASSVNPGAGRGTEAFF
>TRBJ2-7|medium-sized|TRBV30
CAWSPRGQRYEQYF
>TRBJ2-1|.|TRBV6-6
CASSYSRGQGARSEQFF
>TRBJ2-3|.|TRBV5-4
CASSLVSPTDTQYF
>TRBJ2-5|.|TRBV27
CASSRLDRGPETQYF
>TRBJ2-1|.|TRBV7-2
CASSLVVVSNEQFF
>TRBJ1-1|.|TRBV27
CASSLGPDTYLNTEAFF
>TRBJ2-7|.|TRBV6-1
CASSQNTGILFYEQYF
>TRBJ1-5|.|TRBV6-1
CASSVTGGYQPQHF
>TRBJ2-2|.|TRBV5-1
CASSLISTGELFF
>TRBJ2-7|.|TRBV5-5
CASSLVQGGGYEQYF
>TRBJ2-5|.|TRBV18
CASSPNSAEETQYF
>TRBJ2-2|medium-sized|TRBV6-5
CASTLKVPPGLAGELFF
>TRBJ2-3|medium-sized|TRBV27
CASRPGTATTDTQYF
>TRBJ1-1|.|TRBV18
CASNAGQGSLAFF
>TRBJ2-5|.|TRBV7-6
CASSLGPASILAGGQETQYF
>TRBJ1-6|.|TRBV6-6
CASSYSSGGGYSPLHF
>TRBJ2-7|medium-sized|TRBV29-1
CSARQGGTYEQYF